This passage covers 4 T cell receptor beta chains from one sample sequenced in a study of cytomegalovirus exposure and HLA in healthy donors. Primers included in the PCR were 60 Vbeta and 13 Jbeta primers. Only in-frame clones appear in the TCRdb table, and some are missing; sequencing was by immunoSEQ multiplex PCR. This sample has fewer than 200,000 clones, with approximately 73% found just once. The sample taken for sequencing was PBMCs. The source is a woman between 18 and 29 years old in good health and CMV-seropositive.

The chain uses TRBV2 and TRBJ2-7, with 9 bases aligning to TRBD1. The CDR3 is 15 residues long. The V and J ends lost 4 bases and 2 bases, in that order; junction bases with no gene match: 6. Germline V gene data show CDR1 as SNHLY and CDR2 as FYNNEI. Written as DNA, the CDR3 is TGTGCCAGCAGTGGAGGGACAGGGCTTACCTACGAGCAGTACTTC. Its protein product is CASSGGTGLTYEQYF.

V is TRBV2 and J is TRBJ2-2; 9 nucleotides align to TRBD1. Germline trimming cut 5 bases from V and 5 bases from J; bases unmatched to any gene: 6. The CDR3 spans 15 residues. The germline V gene has CDR1 SNHLY and CDR2 FYNNEI. The CDR3 region is CASSFRQGDTGELFF. The DNA of the CDR3 is TGTGCCAGCAGTTTTAGACAGGGGGATACCGGGGAGCTGTTTTTT.

This clone was observed a handful of times. V and J are TRBV25-1 and TRBJ1-3; 9 nucleotides agree with TRBD1. The CDR3 has 14 amino acids. The germline V gene encodes CDR1 MGHDK and CDR2 SYGVNS. V trimming: 6 bases; J trimming: 3 bases; junction bases outside the gene matches: 3. The CDR3 region is CASRPDRGGNTIYF. Written as DNA, the CDR3 is TGTGCCAGCAGACCGGACAGGGGTGGAAACACCATATATTTT.

J is TRBJ2-7 and V is TRBV6-1; a possible D gene is TRBD1 (6 bases). V was trimmed by 4 bases and J by 6 bases, leaving 13 bases between them. Germline loops: CDR1 MNHNS, CDR2 SASEGT. CDR3 size: 13 residues. The CDR3 region is CASSGHRDPEQYF. The DNA for the CDR3 is TGTGCCAGCAGTGGACACAGGGACCCCGAGCAGTACTTC.